The rows below give T cell receptor beta chains drawn from one sample of a study of cytomegalovirus exposure and HLA in healthy donors. Profiled with immunoSEQ multiplex PCR; TCRdb holds only in-frame clones, not every one. The table lists 150,000 to 180,000 clones, 75% to 90% of them singletons. Specimen: PBMCs. Receptors were obtained from a man between 18 and 29 years old in good health and CMV-seropositive. CDR3s include the opening cysteine and the closing phenylalanine or tryptophan. D genes are given only for firm matches. Clone size is given for some rows only: seen once, a few or many times, or a class if the clone is expanded.

len,d_gene,v_gene,abundance,j_gene,CDR3aa,CDR3nt
17,TRBD2,TRBV11-2,NA,TRBJ2-7,CASRPISGGPLPYEQYF,TGTGCCAGCAGACCGATTAGCGGGGGACCCCTTCCCTACGAGCAGTACTTC
14,NA,TRBV6-6,NA,TRBJ2-2,CASNGGEYTGELFF,TGTGCCAGCAATGGCGGGGAGTACACCGGGGAGCTGTTTTTT
13,NA,TRBV13,NA,TRBJ1-1,CASSDQWGGEAFF,TGTGCCAGCAGCGACCAGTGGGGCGGTGAAGCTTTCTTT
16,NA,TRBV28,NA,TRBJ2-7,CASSILLGTIWDEQYF,TGTGCCAGCAGTATTCTTTTAGGGACAATCTGGGACGAGCAGTACTTC
15,TRBD1,TRBV6-5,NA,TRBJ2-7,CASSLGTGSTYEQYF,TGTGCCAGCAGTCTCGGGACAGGGTCTACCTACGAGCAGTACTTC
13,NA,TRBV15,NA,TRBJ1-2,CATSRQDSYGYTF,TGTGCCACCAGCCGTCAGGACTCCTATGGCTACACCTTC
16,NA,TRBV5-6,NA,TRBJ2-1,CASSRIAVSSYNEQFF,TGTGCCAGCAGTCGCATAGCGGTAAGCTCCTACAATGAGCAGTTCTTC
15,TRBD2,TRBV23-1,NA,TRBJ2-7,CASSRAGAGSYEQYF,TGCGCCAGCAGTCGGGCGGGAGCGGGCTCCTACGAGCAGTACTTC
15,TRBD2,TRBV7-2,NA,TRBJ2-1,CASSSGRARLYEQFF,TGTGCCAGCAGCTCCGGGAGGGCCAGGTTATATGAGCAGTTCTTC
15,TRBD1,TRBV18,NA,TRBJ2-1,CASSPQQGRQREQFF,TGTGCCAGCTCACCGCAACAGGGGAGACAGCGTGAGCAGTTCTTC
16,TRBD2,TRBV7-2,NA,TRBJ2-5,CASSLSLAGGQETQYF,TGTGCCAGCAGCTTAAGCCTAGCGGGGGGGCAAGAGACCCAGTACTTC
14,NA,TRBV5-1,few,TRBJ2-7,CASSTSRGSYEQYF,TGCGCCAGCAGCACGAGTCGAGGGAGCTACGAGCAGTACTTC
15,TRBD1,TRBV9,NA,TRBJ2-7,CASSAGQPDSYEQYF,TGTGCCAGCAGCGCGGGACAGCCCGACTCCTACGAGCAGTACTTC
13,NA,TRBV5-4,NA,TRBJ2-2,CASSFRNTGELFF,TGTGCCAGCAGCTTCCGGAACACCGGGGAGCTGTTTTTT
18,NA,TRBV7-9,NA,TRBJ2-6,CASSLSMVPFSGANVLTF,TGTGCCAGCAGCTTAAGCATGGTCCCATTCTCTGGGGCCAACGTCCTGACTTTC
16,NA,TRBV19,NA,TRBJ2-7,CASTGGRGQSIYEQYF,TGTGCCAGTACCGGGGGTAGGGGACAGTCCATCTACGAGCAGTACTTC
18,TRBD1,TRBV27,NA,TRBJ1-5,CASSLSPYRGGGNQPQHF,TGTGCCAGCAGTTTATCCCCTTACAGGGGTGGTGGCAATCAGCCCCAGCATTTT
17,TRBD1,TRBV5-6,NA,TRBJ2-2,CASSLFGTGANTGELFF,TGTGCCAGCAGCTTGTTCGGGACAGGGGCGAACACCGGGGAGCTGTTTTTT
15,TRBD2,TRBV10-3,NA,TRBJ2-7,CAISGASGRDYEQYF,TGTGCCATCAGTGGAGCTAGCGGGAGGGATTACGAGCAGTACTTC
12,NA,TRBV9,once,TRBJ1-1,CASSPRPSEAFF,TGTGCCAGCAGCCCTAGGCCGTCTGAAGCTTTCTTT
14,NA,TRBV19,NA,TRBJ1-3,CASIDGVSGNTIYF,TGTGCCAGTATTGACGGGGTCTCTGGAAACACCATATATTTT
14,NA,TRBV19,NA,TRBJ2-3,CASTPRQPTDTQYF,TGTGCCAGTACCCCTAGACAGCCCACAGATACGCAGTATTTT
14,NA,TRBV7-6,once,TRBJ2-3,CASSLGRGRDTQYF,TGTGCCAGCAGCTTAGGAAGGGGTAGAGATACGCAGTATTTT
13,NA,TRBV11-1,NA,TRBJ2-1,CASSLSSDNEQFF,TGTGCCAGCAGCTTAAGCTCGGACAATGAGCAGTTCTTC
16,NA,TRBV6-5,once,TRBJ2-2,CASSSTPTTNTGELFF,TGTGCCAGCAGTTCCACCCCGACAACTAACACCGGGGAGCTGTTTTTT
12,TRBD2,TRBV7-2,NA,TRBJ2-2,CASRQLAGRLFF,TGTGCCAGCAGGCAACTAGCGGGGCGGCTGTTTTTT
13,TRBD1,TRBV18,NA,TRBJ2-5,CASSSQGEETQYF,TGTGCCAGCTCATCACAGGGGGAAGAGACCCAGTACTTC
14,NA,TRBV6-6,NA,TRBJ1-5,CASSLREGNQPQHF,TGTGCCAGCAGCCTACGGGAGGGCAATCAGCCCCAGCATTTT
16,NA,TRBV4-1,NA,TRBJ1-3,CASSQEGRAPGNTIYF,TGCGCCAGCAGCCAAGAGGGCAGGGCCCCTGGAAACACCATATATTTT
15,NA,TRBV13,once,TRBJ1-4,CASSLRQATNEKLFF,TGTGCCAGCAGCCTGAGACAAGCAACTAATGAAAAACTGTTTTTT
14,TRBD1,TRBV6-6,NA,TRBJ2-7,CASRTGVISYEQYF,TGTGCCAGCAGGACAGGGGTGATCTCCTACGAGCAGTACTTC
13,TRBD1,TRBV29-1,NA,TRBJ1-3,CSVRTGAGNTIYF,TGCAGCGTGCGAACAGGGGCTGGAAACACCATATATTTT
13,NA,TRBV27,NA,TRBJ2-1,CASSTVSYNEQFF,TGTGCCAGCAGCACAGTCTCCTACAATGAGCAGTTCTTC
14,NA,TRBV6-1,NA,TRBJ2-3,CASLLTGHGDTQYF,TGTGCCAGTCTCTTGACAGGTCATGGAGATACGCAGTATTTT
15,TRBD2,TRBV5-4,NA,TRBJ2-1,CASSDGTSGSNEQFF,TGTGCCAGCAGCGATGGGACTAGCGGGAGCAATGAGCAGTTCTTC
15,NA,TRBV28,NA,TRBJ1-4,CASSFEGATNEKLFF,TGTGCCAGCAGTTTCGAGGGGGCAACTAATGAAAAACTGTTTTTT
15,TRBD1,TRBV7-2,NA,TRBJ1-5,CASSLAQGSNQPQHF,TGTGCCAGCAGCTTAGCACAGGGGAGCAATCAGCCCCAGCATTTT
14,NA,TRBV5-5,few,TRBJ1-2,CASSHSDGAYGYTF,TGCGCCAGCAGCCACTCCGACGGAGCCTATGGCTACACCTTC
13,TRBD1,TRBV2,few,TRBJ1-2,CASSEQGGYGYTF,TGTGCCAGCAGTGAACAGGGGGGCTATGGCTACACCTTC
15,NA,TRBV5-1,NA,TRBJ2-2,CASSSGQTNTGELFF,TGCGCCAGCAGCTCCGGACAGACGAACACCGGGGAGCTGTTTTTT
15,NA,TRBV5-4,NA,TRBJ1-1,CASSLWNRQNTEAFF,TGTGCCAGCAGCTTGTGGAACAGACAGAACACTGAAGCTTTCTTT
17,NA,TRBV5-1,NA,TRBJ1-4,CASSLAGGLATNEKLFF,TGCGCCAGCAGCTTGGCCGGGGGGTTAGCAACTAATGAAAAACTGTTTTTT
15,NA,TRBV19,NA,TRBJ1-1,CVLYSQGTMNTEAFF,TGTGTCTTGTACTCACAGGGTACCATGAACACTGAAGCTTTCTTT
15,TRBD2,TRBV2,NA,TRBJ2-2,CASSLSGSTTGELFF,TGTGCCAGCAGCCTTAGCGGGAGTACCACCGGGGAGCTGTTTTTT
16,TRBD1,TRBV7-3,NA,TRBJ1-1,CASSRTGGGTNTEAFF,TGTGCCAGCAGCAGGACAGGGGGAGGTACGAACACTGAAGCTTTCTTT
13,NA,TRBV6-5,NA,TRBJ2-1,CASSSDIYNEQFF,TGTGCCAGCAGTTCCGACATCTACAATGAGCAGTTCTTC
16,NA,TRBV4-1,NA,TRBJ2-3,CASSQDEGGGADTQYF,TGCGCCAGCAGCCAAGACGAGGGAGGGGGGGCGGATACGCAGTATTTT
14,TRBD2,TRBV9,NA,TRBJ2-7,CASSPALAAYEQYF,TGTGCCAGCAGCCCCGCGCTAGCGGCCTACGAGCAGTACTTC
14,NA,TRBV4-3,NA,TRBJ2-7,CASSQQLAGYEQYF,TGCGCCAGCAGCCAACAACTAGCCGGTTACGAGCAGTACTTC
13,NA,TRBV14,NA,TRBJ1-5,CASSRDSNQPQHF,TGTGCCAGCAGTCGGGATTCAAATCAGCCCCAGCATTTT
16,NA,TRBV4-1,NA,TRBJ2-7,CASSQEGSAFSYEQYF,TGCGCCAGCAGCCAAGAGGGTAGCGCCTTCTCCTACGAGCAGTACTTC
10,TRBD1,TRBV11-1,NA,TRBJ1-2,CASSLPTGGW,TGTGCCAGCAGCTTACCGACAGGGGGGTGG
13,NA,TRBV7-9,NA,TRBJ2-7,CASSQTLGGEQYF,TGTGCCAGCAGCCAGACTCTCGGGGGCGAGCAGTACTTC
11,TRBD2,TRBV5-7,NA,TRBJ2-7,CASSLKAGEHF,TGTGCCAGCAGCTTAAAAGCGGGAGAGCACTTC
14,NA,TRBV2,NA,TRBJ1-2,CASSETEANYGYTF,TGTGCCAGCAGTGAAACAGAAGCTAACTATGGCTACACCTTC
17,TRBD2,TRBV7-2,NA,TRBJ2-1,CASSLALAGGPGNEQFF,TGTGCCAGCAGCTTAGCACTAGCGGGGGGGCCGGGTAATGAGCAGTTCTTC
15,NA,TRBV4-2,NA,TRBJ2-7,CASSQAGTGTFEQYF,TGTGCCAGCAGCCAAGCTGGCACGGGAACTTTCGAGCAGTACTTC